This TCR beta chain was recovered during a study of early T cells in non-severe SARS-CoV-2 infection. Individual cDNA molecules each received unique molecular identifiers attached to them. MiXCR was run by TCRdb on the 5' RACE reads, yielding one entry per CDR3 protein. The sample contains about 60,000 distinct CDR3 sequences, about 12% of which appear only once. Ten or more counts support this clonotype. This CDR3 spans 15 amino acids. Deletions cut 6 bases from V and 5 bases from J, with 16 bases between. Sequencing input: whole blood. V usage is TRBV12-3 or TRBV12-4 and J usage is TRBJ2-2; tentative D call: TRBD1 (7 bases). The clonotype comes from an adult who was a healthcare worker with PCR-confirmed SARS-CoV-2 infection or an uninfected control (not recorded which). The CDR3 region is CASRVSGGSTGELFF. The CDR3 nucleotides read TGTGCCAGCAGAGTTTCAGGGGGGTCGACCGGGGAGCTGTTTTTT.